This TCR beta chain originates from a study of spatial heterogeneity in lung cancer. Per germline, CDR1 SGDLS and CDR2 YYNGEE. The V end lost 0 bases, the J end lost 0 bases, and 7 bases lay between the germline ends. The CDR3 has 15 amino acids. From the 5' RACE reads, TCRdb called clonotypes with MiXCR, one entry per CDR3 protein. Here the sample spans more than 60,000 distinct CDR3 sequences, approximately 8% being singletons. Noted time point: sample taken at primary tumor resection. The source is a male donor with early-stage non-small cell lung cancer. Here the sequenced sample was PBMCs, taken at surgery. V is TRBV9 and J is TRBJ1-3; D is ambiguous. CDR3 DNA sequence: TGTGCCAGCAGCGTAGCCCCCTCCTCTGGAAACACCATATATTTT. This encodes CASSVAPSSGNTIYF.